This T cell receptor beta chain is from a study of blood T cell repertoires in COVID-19 (dated by TCRdb to the early 2020s). As for the study more broadly: Samples covering the acute and convalescent phases of COVID-19 were provided by collaborators in the United States, Italy and Spain. The material from the prospective study consisted of cDNA or gDNA derived from T cells, B-cell-depleted T cells, or PBMCs. The dataset comprised deeply sampled blood TCRbeta repertoires from subjects exposed to, actively infected with, or recovered from COVID-19. A freely available public database, intended as a resource for researchers studying the immune response to SARS-CoV-2, is where the repertoires were released. Samples were obtained from the ongoing ImmuneRACE study (first 160 participants) and from 1,200 or so subjects provided by 6 global collaborators. The sample metadata nearly always contained a de-identified subject ID, COVID-19 status, age in years and sex. Where HLA class I and class II types were available, the types were taken from metadata supplied by the sample provider, not from assay-based typing.

The CDR3 starts with the cysteine, ends with the phenylalanine, and has 14 residues. CDR3 DNA only is kept here, 42 bases in frame from base 1. The CDR1 and CDR2 encoded by the germline V gene are ENHRY and SYGVKD. Trimming removed 2 bases from V and 3 bases from J, leaving 10 bases between the germline ends. The immunoSEQ Assay, a bias-controlled multiplex PCR, was used to amplify TCRbeta CDR3 regions from genomic DNA. Under the source paper's analysis protocol: Within the assay, amplification of reference gene primers was used to estimate how many nucleated cells each sample contained. To quantify the absolute abundance of each unique TCRbeta CDR3 rearrangement, sequence reads were collapsed and filtered. For each sample, productive Simpson clonality was calculated as the square root of Simpson's diversity index over productive rearrangements. TCRdb took over this immuneACCESS table, retaining in-frame rearrangements with V and J assigned. Such tables are incomplete; in checked studies, under half of the missing clones stem from an unresolved V gene, and the remainder is unexplained. Clone size and V and J calls were adopted from that table, with D and trimming inferred from the DNA. This sample holds about 70,000 clones; under 85% were observed only once. Together, the top ten hold more than 20% of the sample.

On this clone itself: What this receptor recognizes is not known. Nothing much larger sits one base from this clone, and base qualities are not available.

Findings and caveats that apply to the study as a whole: The quantity of clinical and demographic metadata differed by source and by participant and was supplied without curation.

Each collaborating institution followed its own protocols to collect whole blood in K2EDTA tubes. For TCRbeta analysis, collaborators shipped samples as frozen whole blood, isolated PBMCs, or DNA extracted from either of those sample types. The chain links TRBV10-3 with TRBJ2-5, and the D gene may be TRBD1, 6 bases matching. Sequencing was carried out using peripheral blood. The receptor comes from a man in his 70s with acute or convalescent COVID-19. The CDR3 region: CAISEGTLKETQYF. The DNA sequence reads TGTGCCATCAGTGAGGGGACACTGAAAGAGACCCAGTACTTC.